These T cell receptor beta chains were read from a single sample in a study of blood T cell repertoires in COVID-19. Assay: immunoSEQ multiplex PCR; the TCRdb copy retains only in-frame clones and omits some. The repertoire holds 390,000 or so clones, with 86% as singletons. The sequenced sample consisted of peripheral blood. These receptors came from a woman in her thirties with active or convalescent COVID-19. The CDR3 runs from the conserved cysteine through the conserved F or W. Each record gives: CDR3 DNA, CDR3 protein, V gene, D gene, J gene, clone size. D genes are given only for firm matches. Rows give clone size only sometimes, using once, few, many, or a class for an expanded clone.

CDR3 DNA: TGTGCCTGGGCGAGGGGGTACGGGAACGATGAGCAGTTCTTC; CDR3 protein: CAWARGYGNDEQFF; V gene: TRBV30; D gene: NA; J gene: TRBJ2-1; clone size: once
CDR3 DNA: TGTGCCAGCAGCCAAGAGGGGGCAGGGGGCCGAGATACGCAGTATTTT; CDR3 protein: CASSQEGAGGRDTQYF; V gene: TRBV3-1/TRBV3-2; D gene: TRBD1; J gene: TRBJ2-3; clone size: NA
CDR3 DNA: TGCGCCAGCAGCCGCAACAGGGGGGACGATGAAAAACTGTTTTTT; CDR3 protein: CASSRNRGDDEKLFF; V gene: TRBV4-1; D gene: TRBD1; J gene: TRBJ1-4; clone size: NA
CDR3 DNA: TGTGCCAGCTCACCAGAAAGGGGTCAGCTGAACACTGAAGCTTTCTTT; CDR3 protein: CASSPERGQLNTEAFF; V gene: TRBV18; D gene: NA; J gene: TRBJ1-1; clone size: NA
CDR3 DNA: TGCGCCAGCAGCACCGGACAGGGATCCGTCAAACTGTTTTTT; CDR3 protein: CASSTGQGSVKLFF; V gene: TRBV5-1; D gene: TRBD1; J gene: TRBJ1-4; clone size: NA
CDR3 DNA: TGTGCCAGCAGCCAAGGACAGGGGAGGGGGTATGGCTACACCTTC; CDR3 protein: CASSQGQGRGYGYTF; V gene: TRBV3-1/TRBV3-2; D gene: TRBD1; J gene: TRBJ1-2; clone size: NA
CDR3 DNA: TGCGCCAGCTCGACAGGGACTGGAAACACCATATATTTT; CDR3 protein: CASSTGTGNTIYF; V gene: TRBV10-2; D gene: TRBD1; J gene: TRBJ1-3; clone size: NA
CDR3 DNA: TGTGCCAGCAGCTCGCGGCCTACAGGGAGTGATGGCTACACCTTC; CDR3 protein: CASSSRPTGSDGYTF; V gene: TRBV11-2; D gene: NA; J gene: TRBJ1-2; clone size: NA
CDR3 DNA: TGTGCCAGTCAAAGCGGGAGGTTAACCAAAAACATTCAGTACTTC; CDR3 protein: CASQSGRLTKNIQYF; V gene: TRBV19; D gene: TRBD2; J gene: TRBJ2-4; clone size: NA
CDR3 DNA: TGTGCCAGCAGCGAAGACGGGGGGCTCGTTTACAATGAGCAGTTCTTC; CDR3 protein: CASSEDGGLVYNEQFF; V gene: TRBV7-9; D gene: NA; J gene: TRBJ2-1; clone size: once
CDR3 DNA: TGTGCGAGCAAAGTCTGGGACTCTCGGGGCTACACCTTC; CDR3 protein: CASKVWDSRGYTF; V gene: TRBV5-6; D gene: NA; J gene: TRBJ1-2; clone size: NA
CDR3 DNA: TGTGCCAGCAGCCGGGGGGGTGATCAGCCCCAGCATTTT; CDR3 protein: CASSRGGDQPQHF; V gene: TRBV6-5; D gene: NA; J gene: TRBJ1-5; clone size: NA
CDR3 DNA: TGTGCCAGTAGTTCCCAGGGGGATCAGCCCCAGCATTTT; CDR3 protein: CASSSQGDQPQHF; V gene: TRBV19; D gene: TRBD1; J gene: TRBJ1-5; clone size: few
CDR3 DNA: TGTGCCAGCAGCCCTGGCGGGGGGGCCACAGAGACCCAGTACTTC; CDR3 protein: CASSPGGGATETQYF; V gene: TRBV9; D gene: TRBD2; J gene: TRBJ2-5; clone size: NA
CDR3 DNA: TGTGCCAGCAGTGTCGGGGAAGGGACTGAAGCTTTCTTT; CDR3 protein: CASSVGEGTEAFF; V gene: TRBV2; D gene: NA; J gene: TRBJ1-1; clone size: many
CDR3 DNA: TGTGCCAGCAGCCCATGGACAGGAAAGGCCTCCTATAATTCACCCCTCCACTTT; CDR3 protein: CASSPWTGKASYNSPLHF; V gene: TRBV7-2; D gene: TRBD1; J gene: TRBJ1-6; clone size: NA
CDR3 DNA: TGTGCCAGCAGTGAAGGACAAGCCTACGAGCAGTACTTC; CDR3 protein: CASSEGQAYEQYF; V gene: TRBV6-1; D gene: NA; J gene: TRBJ2-7; clone size: NA
CDR3 DNA: TGTGCCAGCGAGGGGGGGCGAGGCTACACCTTC; CDR3 protein: CASEGGRGYTF; V gene: TRBV6-5; D gene: NA; J gene: TRBJ1-2; clone size: NA
CDR3 DNA: TGCGCCAGCAGCCGTGGACAGGGGAGGTACGAGCAGTACTTC; CDR3 protein: CASSRGQGRYEQYF; V gene: TRBV4-1; D gene: TRBD1; J gene: TRBJ2-7; clone size: NA
CDR3 DNA: TGTGCCAGCAGCAAAGGGGGGCAGGCACACGAGCAGTACTTC; CDR3 protein: CASSKGGQAHEQYF; V gene: TRBV21-1; D gene: NA; J gene: TRBJ2-7; clone size: NA
CDR3 DNA: TGTGCCAGCACCGATACAGGTCGCGGTGGCTACACCTTC; CDR3 protein: CASTDTGRGGYTF; V gene: TRBV25-1; D gene: NA; J gene: TRBJ1-2; clone size: NA
CDR3 DNA: TGTGCCAGCAGTCCTTACGCCGCAGACAGGCTTCCCACCTTC; CDR3 protein: CASSPYAADRLPTF; V gene: TRBV4-2; D gene: NA; J gene: TRBJ1-2; clone size: once
CDR3 DNA: TGTGCCTGGAGTGTAGGGACAGGGCTCGGTCAGCCCCAGCATTTT; CDR3 protein: CAWSVGTGLGQPQHF; V gene: TRBV30; D gene: TRBD1; J gene: TRBJ1-5; clone size: NA
CDR3 DNA: TGTGCCAGCAGCGTGTGGGATGGCGGGAATGAGCAGTTCTTC; CDR3 protein: CASSVWDGGNEQFF; V gene: TRBV9; D gene: NA; J gene: TRBJ2-1; clone size: NA
CDR3 DNA: TGTGCCAGCAGCTTCGGTTCCGGGGGTCCCTACGAGCAGTACTTC; CDR3 protein: CASSFGSGGPYEQYF; V gene: TRBV7-2; D gene: NA; J gene: TRBJ2-7; clone size: once
CDR3 DNA: TGTGCCAGTATACGGACTGTGGGCACTGAAGCTTTCTTT; CDR3 protein: CASIRTVGTEAFF; V gene: TRBV19; D gene: NA; J gene: TRBJ1-1; clone size: NA
CDR3 DNA: TGTGCCAGCAGCCCTCGGGGGAACACTGAAGCTTTCTTT; CDR3 protein: CASSPRGNTEAFF; V gene: TRBV12-3/TRBV12-4; D gene: NA; J gene: TRBJ1-1; clone size: NA
CDR3 DNA: TGTGCCAGCAGCCAATTAACCTACGAGCAGTACTTC; CDR3 protein: CASSQLTYEQYF; V gene: TRBV3-1/TRBV3-2; D gene: NA; J gene: TRBJ2-7; clone size: NA
CDR3 DNA: TGTGCCATCAGGCAACAGGGTAGCACTGAAGCTTTCTTT; CDR3 protein: CAIRQQGSTEAFF; V gene: TRBV10-3; D gene: NA; J gene: TRBJ1-1; clone size: few
CDR3 DNA: TGTGCCAGCTCACCACCGGCGGGGGCGCTTTCTGAAGCTTTCTTT; CDR3 protein: CASSPPAGALSEAFF; V gene: TRBV18; D gene: NA; J gene: TRBJ1-1; clone size: NA
CDR3 DNA: TGTGCCAGCAGTGATCTGACAGAAACCTACGAGCAGTACTTC; CDR3 protein: CASSDLTETYEQYF; V gene: TRBV6-1; D gene: NA; J gene: TRBJ2-7; clone size: NA
CDR3 DNA: TGTGCCAGCAGCCGAATACTTAGCGGGAGCGAGGAGCAGTTCTTC; CDR3 protein: CASSRILSGSEEQFF; V gene: TRBV14; D gene: TRBD2; J gene: TRBJ2-1; clone size: NA
CDR3 DNA: TGCAGTGCTAGTATGAGGACAGATTATGGCTACACCTTC; CDR3 protein: CSASMRTDYGYTF; V gene: TRBV20-1; D gene: NA; J gene: TRBJ1-2; clone size: NA
CDR3 DNA: TGTGCCAGCAGCACCGGGACAGGGGAATACAATGAGCAGTTCTTC; CDR3 protein: CASSTGTGEYNEQFF; V gene: TRBV5-5; D gene: TRBD1; J gene: TRBJ2-1; clone size: NA
CDR3 DNA: TGCAGCGTTGGGCCAGGGGGCTCTGGAAACACCATATATTTT; CDR3 protein: CSVGPGGSGNTIYF; V gene: TRBV29-1; D gene: TRBD1; J gene: TRBJ1-3; clone size: few
CDR3 DNA: TGTGCCAGCAGTTACTCGATGTTGAGCGGTCATGGCTACACCTTC; CDR3 protein: CASSYSMLSGHGYTF; V gene: TRBV6-5; D gene: NA; J gene: TRBJ1-2; clone size: NA
CDR3 DNA: TGTGCCATCCCGACAGGGGCTTATGGCTACACCTTC; CDR3 protein: CAIPTGAYGYTF; V gene: TRBV19; D gene: TRBD1; J gene: TRBJ1-2; clone size: NA
CDR3 DNA: TGTGCCAGCAGCCAAGGGACAGCGCGCGAGCAGTACTTC; CDR3 protein: CASSQGTAREQYF; V gene: TRBV3-1/TRBV3-2; D gene: NA; J gene: TRBJ2-7; clone size: once
CDR3 DNA: TGTGCCAGCAGTGAACACGGGAATCAGCCCCAGCATTTT; CDR3 protein: CASSEHGNQPQHF; V gene: TRBV6-1; D gene: NA; J gene: TRBJ1-5; clone size: few
CDR3 DNA: TGCGCCAGCGTTCCAGGACTAGCGGGAGGTTACGAGCAGTACTTC; CDR3 protein: CASVPGLAGGYEQYF; V gene: TRBV10-2; D gene: TRBD2; J gene: TRBJ2-7; clone size: NA
CDR3 DNA: TGCGCCAGCAGCCAGGGGGACTCCCCCATTGGGGAGCAGTACTTC; CDR3 protein: CASSQGDSPIGEQYF; V gene: TRBV4-1; D gene: NA; J gene: TRBJ2-7; clone size: NA
CDR3 DNA: TGTGCCAGCAGCCAAACCGGGGGAAAGGGTATGACCCTCCACTTT; CDR3 protein: CASSQTGGKGMTLHF; V gene: TRBV3-1/TRBV3-2; D gene: NA; J gene: TRBJ1-6; clone size: NA
CDR3 DNA: TGTGCCAGCATTGAAAGACAGGAGTCTAACTATGGCTACACCTTC; CDR3 protein: CASIERQESNYGYTF; V gene: TRBV2; D gene: NA; J gene: TRBJ1-2; clone size: NA
CDR3 DNA: TGTGCCAGCAGCCCGCCCGGACAGGTAACTGGGTTGGAGGACATTCAGTACTTC; CDR3 protein: CASSPPGQVTGLEDIQYF; V gene: TRBV5-6; D gene: TRBD1; J gene: TRBJ2-4; clone size: NA